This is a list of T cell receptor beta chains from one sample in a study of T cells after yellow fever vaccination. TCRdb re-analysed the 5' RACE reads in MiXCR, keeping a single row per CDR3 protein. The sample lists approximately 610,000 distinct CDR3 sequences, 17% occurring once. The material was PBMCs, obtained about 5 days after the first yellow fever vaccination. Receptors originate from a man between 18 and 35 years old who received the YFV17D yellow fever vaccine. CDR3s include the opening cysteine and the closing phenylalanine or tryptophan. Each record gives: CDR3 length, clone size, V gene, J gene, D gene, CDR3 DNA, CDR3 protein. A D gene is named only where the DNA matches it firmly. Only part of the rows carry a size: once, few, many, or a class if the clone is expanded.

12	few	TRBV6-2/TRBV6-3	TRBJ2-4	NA	TGTGCCAGCAGAGGACCTCACGACATTCAGTACTTC	CASRGPHDIQYF
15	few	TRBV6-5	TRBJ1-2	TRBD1	TGTGCCAGCAGTTCAATGGGACAGGGGTTTGGCGGCTACACCTTC	CASSSMGQGFGGYTF
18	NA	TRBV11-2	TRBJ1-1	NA	TGTGCCAGCAGCTTTCGGCCGCTAGGGATAGGGCCGTTATTTGAAGCTTTCTTT	CASSFRPLGIGPLFEAFF
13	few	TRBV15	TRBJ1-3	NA	TGTGCCACCAGGGGAATCTCTGGAAACACCATATATTTT	CATRGISGNTIYF
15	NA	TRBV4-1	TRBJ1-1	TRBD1	TGCGCCAGCAGCAGGACAGGGGGCGCGAGAACTGAAGCTTTCTTT	CASSRTGGARTEAFF
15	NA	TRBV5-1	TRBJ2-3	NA	TGCGCCAGCAGCTTGGCCGCCAGGGGCACAGATACGCAGTATTTT	CASSLAARGTDTQYF
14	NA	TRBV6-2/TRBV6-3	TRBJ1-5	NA	TGTGCCAGCAGTGCCGGACAGATCAATCAGCCCCAGCATTTT	CASSAGQINQPQHF
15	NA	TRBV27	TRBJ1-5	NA	TGTGCCAGCACCCCTGTCGGGATCGGGGATCAGCCCCAGCATTTT	CASTPVGIGDQPQHF
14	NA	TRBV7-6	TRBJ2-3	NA	TGTGCCAGCAGCCCCGCGGCGGGAACAGATACGCAGTATTTT	CASSPAAGTDTQYF
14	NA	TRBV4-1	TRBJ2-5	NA	TGCGCCAGCAGCCCAGGGACCGCCACGGAGACCCAGTACTTC	CASSPGTATETQYF
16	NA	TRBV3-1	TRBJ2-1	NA	TGTGCCAGCAGCCAAGCGTGGGGGTCTAGCAACAATGAGCAGTTCTTC	CASSQAWGSSNNEQFF
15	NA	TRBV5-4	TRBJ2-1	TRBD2	TGTGCCAGCAGCTTGGTTGCGGGGGGGCCCGATGAGCAGTTCTTC	CASSLVAGGPDEQFF
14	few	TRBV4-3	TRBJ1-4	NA	TGCGCCAGCAGCCAAGTTGAGGGGCGTGAAAAACTGTTTTTT	CASSQVEGREKLFF
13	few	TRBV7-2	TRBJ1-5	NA	TGTGCCAGCAGCCCCCCGCTCGGGCAGCCCCAGCATTTT	CASSPPLGQPQHF
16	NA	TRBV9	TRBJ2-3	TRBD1	TGTGCCAGCAGCGTAGGGACAGGGGGCGTCACAGATACGCAGTATTTT	CASSVGTGGVTDTQYF
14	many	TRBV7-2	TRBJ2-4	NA	TGTGCCAGCAGCTTGTCGATAGCCAAAAACATTCAGTACTTC	CASSLSIAKNIQYF
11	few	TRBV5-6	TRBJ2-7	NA	TGTGCCAGCAGCTCCTCTGACGAGCAGTACTTC	CASSSSDEQYF
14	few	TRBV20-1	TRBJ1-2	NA	TGCAGTGCTAGAGCCGTCCAGCTAACTTATGGCTACACCTTC	CSARAVQLTYGYTF
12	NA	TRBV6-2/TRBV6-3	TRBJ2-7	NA	TGTGCCAGCAGTCCCGACCGCTACGAGCAGTACTTC	CASSPDRYEQYF
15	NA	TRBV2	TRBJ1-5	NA	TGTGCCAGCTCAGACCTAGGGCCAGTCTATGAGCCCCAGCATTTT	CASSDLGPVYEPQHF
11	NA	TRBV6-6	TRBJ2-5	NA	TGTGCCAGCACGTCCCGGGAGACCCAGTACTTC	CASTSRETQYF
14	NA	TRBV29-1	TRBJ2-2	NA	TGCAGCGTTTCGGACGGATCAAACACCGGGGAGCTGTTTTTT	CSVSDGSNTGELFF
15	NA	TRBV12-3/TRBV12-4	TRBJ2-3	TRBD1	TGTGCCAGCAGTCTCAGGGACAGGGGCTTCGGTACGCAGTATTTT	CASSLRDRGFGTQYF
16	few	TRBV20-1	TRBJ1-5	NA	TGCAGTGCTAGAGACCATAGGGACTTTGGTAGACAGCCCCAGCATTTT	CSARDHRDFGRQPQHF
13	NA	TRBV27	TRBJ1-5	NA	TGTGCCAGCAGTCCTTCAATCAATCAGCCCCAGCATTTT	CASSPSINQPQHF
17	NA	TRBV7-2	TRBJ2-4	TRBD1	TGTGCCAGCAGCTTAGTAGGGGTTAGGGGGCAAGGTGACATTCAGTACTTC	CASSLVGVRGQGDIQYF
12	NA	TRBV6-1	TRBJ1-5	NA	TGTGCCAGCAGTGGGGTGCGGCAGCCCCAGCATTTT	CASSGVRQPQHF
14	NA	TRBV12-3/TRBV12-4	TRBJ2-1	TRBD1	TGTGCCAGCACCACTCACGACAGGGCCAATGAGCAGTTCTTC	CASTTHDRANEQFF
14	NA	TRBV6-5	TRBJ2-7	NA	TGTGCCAGCAGTTATAGGACGGAGAGCTACGAGCAGTACTTC	CASSYRTESYEQYF
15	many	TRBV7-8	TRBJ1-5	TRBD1	TGTGCCAGCAGCTTAAACAGGGGATCCAATCAGCCCCAGCATTTT	CASSLNRGSNQPQHF
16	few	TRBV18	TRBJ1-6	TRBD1	TGTGCCAGCTCACCACCGCCGGGACAGGGTAATTCACCCCTCCACTTT	CASSPPPGQGNSPLHF
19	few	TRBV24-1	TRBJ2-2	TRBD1	TGTGCCACCAGTGACCGGGACAGGGGGCCGAACGCGAACACCGGGGAGCTGTTTTTT	CATSDRDRGPNANTGELFF
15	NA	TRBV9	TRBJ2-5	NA	TGTGCCAGCAGCCTAGCAACAGCGTACCAAGAGACCCAGTACTTC	CASSLATAYQETQYF
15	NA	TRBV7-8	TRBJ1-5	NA	TGTGCCAGCAGCCGAAGGGCCTCGGAAAATCAGCCCCAGCATTTT	CASSRRASENQPQHF
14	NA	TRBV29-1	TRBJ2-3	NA	TGCAGCGTTGAAAGGAACAGGGTGGGAGATACGCAGTATTTT	CSVERNRVGDTQYF
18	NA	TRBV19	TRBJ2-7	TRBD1	TGTGCCAGTAGTATAGAACACCCCCTCGGGACAGTAAGCTACGAGCAGTACTTC	CASSIEHPLGTVSYEQYF
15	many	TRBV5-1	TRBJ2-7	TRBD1	TGCGCCAGCAGCGATCGGACAGGGTCCCCCTACGAGCAGTACTTC	CASSDRTGSPYEQYF
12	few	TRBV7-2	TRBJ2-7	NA	TGTGCCAGCAGCTCACACAGGGACGAGCAGTACTTC	CASSSHRDEQYF
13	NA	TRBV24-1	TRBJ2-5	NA	TGTGCCACCAGTGACACAGCCCTGGAGACCCAGTACTTC	CATSDTALETQYF
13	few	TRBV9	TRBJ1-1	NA	TGTGCCAGCAGCGCCACAGGTTCAGCTGAAGCTTTCTTT	CASSATGSAEAFF
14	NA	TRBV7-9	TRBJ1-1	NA	TGTGCCAGCAGATCGGTGAGGGGGGAGGCTGAAGCTTTCTTT	CASRSVRGEAEAFF
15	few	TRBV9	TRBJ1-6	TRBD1	TGTGCCAGCAGCGTAGGTGGGACAGCAAATTCACCCCTCCACTTT	CASSVGGTANSPLHF
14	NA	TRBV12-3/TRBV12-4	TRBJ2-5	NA	TGTGCCAGCAGTTTAGAGGGGGGGCGTGAGACCCAGTACTTC	CASSLEGGRETQYF
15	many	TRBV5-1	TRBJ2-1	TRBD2	TGCGCCAGCAGACAACTAGCGGGGGGGCCGAATGAGCAGTTCTTC	CASRQLAGGPNEQFF
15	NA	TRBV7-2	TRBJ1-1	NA	TGTGCCAGCAGCTTAGAGATGGCTGGGCCCACTGAAGCTTTCTTT	CASSLEMAGPTEAFF
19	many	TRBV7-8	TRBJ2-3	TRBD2	TGTGCCAGCAGCCAAGGACAGGACCAAAGGGGACTAGCGGGCAATACGCAGTATTTT	CASSQGQDQRGLAGNTQYF
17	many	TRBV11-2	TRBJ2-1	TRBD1	TGTGCCAGCAGCTTCCCGGGACAGGAATGGTCCTACAATGAGCAGTTCTTC	CASSFPGQEWSYNEQFF
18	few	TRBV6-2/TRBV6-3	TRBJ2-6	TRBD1	TGTGCCAGCAGTTCTGGGACAGGGGTCTTCCCGAGGGCCAACGTCCTGACTTTC	CASSSGTGVFPRANVLTF
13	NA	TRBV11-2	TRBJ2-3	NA	TGTGCCAGCAGTTCAGGCCCAGCTTTCACGCAGTATTTT	CASSSGPAFTQYF
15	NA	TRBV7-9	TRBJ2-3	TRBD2	TGTGCCAGCAGCTCCTTAGCGGGGAACACAGATACGCAGTATTTT	CASSSLAGNTDTQYF
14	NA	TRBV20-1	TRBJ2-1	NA	TGCAGTGCTGGAAACCCGACAGGAGACAATGAGCAGTTCTTC	CSAGNPTGDNEQFF
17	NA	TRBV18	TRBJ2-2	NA	TGTGCCAGCTCACCACCAGGTAGCCGAACGAACACCGGGGAGCTGTTTTTT	CASSPPGSRTNTGELFF
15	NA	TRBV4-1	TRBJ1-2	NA	TGCGCCAGCAGCCAAGAAAACGTGAAGGTTCGGGGCTACACCTTC	CASSQENVKVRGYTF
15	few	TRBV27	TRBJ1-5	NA	TGTGCCAGCAGTTCCAGGACGGGGGCAGGTCAGCCCCAGCATTTT	CASSSRTGAGQPQHF
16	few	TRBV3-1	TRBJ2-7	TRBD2	TGTGCCTGCGCACGCGGGGGGGCCTTGAGCTCCTACGAGCAGTACTTC	CACARGGALSSYEQYF
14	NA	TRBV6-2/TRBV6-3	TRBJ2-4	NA	TGTGCCAGCAGCCGCTCGGGAGCCAAAAACATTCAGTACTTC	CASSRSGAKNIQYF
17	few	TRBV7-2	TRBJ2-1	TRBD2	TGTGCCAGCAGCTACTACAGCGGGGGAGGACCCTACAATGAGCAGTTCTTC	CASSYYSGGGPYNEQFF
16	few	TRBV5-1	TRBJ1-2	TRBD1	TGCGCCAGCAGCCTTCATGGACAGGCCGCTAACTATGGCTACACCTTC	CASSLHGQAANYGYTF
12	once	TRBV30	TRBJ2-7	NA	TGTGCCTGGGGAGACGGAACCTACGAGCAGTACTTC	CAWGDGTYEQYF
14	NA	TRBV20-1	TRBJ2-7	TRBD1	TGCAGTGCTAGACGACAGGGGGCGCGGGTCGAGCAGTACTTC	CSARRQGARVEQYF